The next 18 T cell receptor beta chains were all read from a single sample in a study of shared clonotypes between healthy human individuals. The table came from immunoSEQ multiplex PCR; TCRdb's copy has only in-frame clones and leaves some out. The repertoire includes fewer than 1.4 million clones, roughly 74% of them detected once, and 0.55% to 0.7% sits in the top ten. Input material: memory CD4+ T cells from PBMCs. Noted subset: CD45RA-negative fraction. The receptors were gathered from a man younger than 35 in good health. Some clones in this sample may be carry-over from other donors' samples.

The rearrangement uses TRBV19 and TRBJ1-1, with D hard to call. V lost 3 bases, J lost 5 bases, and 13 bases lay in between. This CDR3 contains 14 residues. The germline gives CDR1 LNHDA, CDR2 SQIVND (reference sequence). CDR3 nucleotide sequence: TGTGCCAGTAGTATTACGATAGCCGGTACTGAAGCTTTCTTT. Protein sequence: CASSITIAGTEAFF. The full variable domain, its missing parts supplied by reference TRBV19 and TRBJ1-1, is DGGITQSPKYLFRKEGQNVTLSCEQNLNHDAMYWYRQDPGQGLRLIYYSQIVNDFQKGDIAEGYSVSREKKESFPLTVTSAQKNPTAFYLCASSITIAGTEAFFGQGTRLTVV.

This clone was observed a single time. J is TRBJ2-1 and V is TRBV7-3, with 10 nucleotides matching TRBD2. CDR1 and CDR2 (germline): SGHTA, FQGTGA. Losses at the gene ends were 1 base for V and 7 bases for J; bases not matched to a gene: 4. There are 15 residues in the CDR3. In DNA, the CDR3 is TGTGCCAGCAGCTTAAGTCTAGCGGGAGCAAATGAGCAGTTCTTC. This sequence encodes CASSLSLAGANEQFF.

This clone was observed at least ten times. The same CDR3 also results from other DNA sequences found in this sample. V usage is TRBV5-8 and J usage is TRBJ2-5, with D tentatively TRBD2 (5 bases). V was shortened by 0 bases and J by 3 bases, with 12 bases between the two germline ends. The germline V gene has CDR1 SGHTS and CDR2 YDEGEE. The CDR3 covers 15 residues. The CDR3 nucleotides read TGTGCCAGCAGCTTGGTGTCTGTCGGGGAAGAGACCCAGTACTTC. Translation: CASSLVSVGEETQYF.

Worth noting for this clone: This may be a read error, as it is one base from a much larger clone. The chain links TRBV4-2 to TRBJ1-1; TRBD1 matches at 7 bases. Germline V gene lookup returns CDR1 LGHNA and CDR2 YNFKEQ. The CDR3 is 14 residues long. With 2 bases clipped from V and 12 bases from J, the junction kept 12 bases outside the gene matches. The CDR3 here is CASSQMLDRDLPFF. Here the CDR3 DNA reads TGTGCCAGCAGCCAAATGCTAGACAGGGATCTACCTTTCTTT.

CDR3 sequence: CATSRGLGDSNSGNTIYF. The CDR3 DNA is TGTGCCACCAGCAGAGGCCTAGGAGACAGTAACTCTGGAAACACCATATATTTT. The V call is TRBV15, the J call TRBJ1-3, with D perhaps TRBD1 (5 bases). Germline lookup yields CDR1 LNHNV and CDR2 YYDKDF (reference sequence). V gave up 1 base and J gave up 0 bases, with 16 bases separating them. This CDR3 has 18 amino acids.

This rearrangement joins TRBV7-3 to TRBJ1-1; D is unresolved. Trimming shortened V by 5 bases and J by 1 base, and 8 bases separated the two germline ends. The CDR3 is made up of 13 amino acids. Germline CDR1 SGHTA, CDR2 FQGTGA. The CDR3 coding sequence is TGTGCCAGCAGCACGCGCCGGAACACTGAAGCTTTCTTT. It is translated as CASSTRRNTEAFF.

Comment on this clone: Since a much larger clone is just one base distant, this may be a read error. This chain connects TRBV15 to TRBJ2-5, with TRBD1 identical over 7 bases. This CDR3 comprises 13 residues. Germline values: CDR1 LNHNV, CDR2 YYDKDF (reference sequence). V was clipped by 5 bases and J by 11 bases; unmatched bases: 11. In DNA form, the CDR3 reads TGTGCCACCAGCTGGGGGACAGCTTACGGGCAGTACTTC. Its protein product is CATSWGTAYGQYF.

As to this clone: The sample carries other DNA sequences with the same CDR3. V and J are TRBV19 and TRBJ2-2; D call uncertain. V was cut by 3 bases and J by 5 bases, with 7 bases left in between. The CDR3 has 13 residues. Per the germline V gene, CDR1 is LNHDA and CDR2 is SQIVND (reference sequence). The CDR3 DNA is TGTGCCAGTAGTATTGGGCGGACCGGGGAGCTGTTTTTT. Translated: CASSIGRTGELFF.

The chain joins TRBV6-5 to TRBJ1-3, with D perhaps matching TRBD1 (5 bases). CDR3 length: 13 residues. Between the trimmed V and J ends, which lost 11 bases and 0 bases, there was a span of 11 bases. Germline values: CDR1 MNHEY, CDR2 SVGAGI. The CDR3 nucleotides are TGTGCCGTACAGGCCTTCTCTGGAAACACCATATATTTT. Protein: CAVQAFSGNTIYF.

The gene calls are TRBV7-2 and TRBJ2-5, with D hard to call. V lost 3 bases and J 1 base, leaving 12 bases between the germline ends. Germline V CDR1 and CDR2: SGHTA, FQGNSA. The CDR3 spans 15 residues. The CDR3 region has the DNA TGTGCCAGCAGCTTGGCCAGCACACCCCAAGAGACCCAGTACTTC. This sequence encodes CASSLASTPQETQYF.

V usage is TRBV6-1 and J usage is TRBJ1-4; tentatively, D is TRBD1 (5 bases). V was clipped by 3 bases and J by 5 bases, with 10 bases between them. Germline loops: CDR1 MNHNS, CDR2 SASEGT. The CDR3 length is 14 residues. CDR3 region: CASSEGDSNEKLFF. CDR3 sequence (DNA): TGTGCCAGCAGTGAGGGGGATTCAAATGAAAAACTGTTTTTT.

This sequence joins TRBV6-1 and TRBJ2-1; 7 positions agree with TRBD2. The V gene's germline CDR1 is MNHNS and CDR2 SASEGT. V lost 5 bases and J lost 8; bases outside the gene matches: 6. There are 13 residues in the CDR3. The CDR3 spells CASSSTSVDEQFF. The CDR3 DNA reads TGTGCCAGCAGTTCAACTAGCGTTGATGAGCAGTTCTTC.

The chain employs TRBV6-1 and TRBJ2-7; 9 bases are a match to TRBD1. Germline assignment: CDR1 MNHNS and CDR2 SASEGT. This CDR3 comprises 15 residues. After removal of 6 bases from V and 4 bases from J, the junction contained 10 bases not matched to a gene. CDR3 loop: CASSLQGANLYEQYF. CDR3 coding DNA: TGTGCCAGCAGCCTACAGGGGGCGAATCTGTACGAGCAGTACTTC.

The J gene is TRBJ2-1, the V gene TRBV7-9, with 10 nucleotides matching TRBD2. Germline CDR1 reads SEHNR; CDR2 reads FQNEAQ (reference sequence). CDR3 length equals 16 residues. J was trimmed by 0 bases and V by 5 bases; bases with no gene match: 4. CDR3 bases: TGTGCCAGCAGCCTCGGACTAGCGGACTCCTACAATGAGCAGTTCTTC. Encoded protein: CASSLGLADSYNEQFF. The complete variable domain, with remaining parts taken from reference TRBV7-9 and TRBJ2-1, reads DTGVSQNPRHKITKRGQNVTFRCDPISEHNRLYWYRQTLGQGPEFLTYFQNEAQLEKSRLLSDRFSAERPKGSFSTLEIQRTEQGDSAMYLCASSLGLADSYNEQFFGPGTRLTVL.

The gene calls are TRBV6-5 and TRBJ2-7; tentative D call: TRBD1 (6 bases). Trimming took off 6 bases at V and 0 bases at J, with 15 bases between the two ends. The V gene's germline CDR1 is MNHEY and CDR2 SVGAGI. CDR3 length: 15 amino acids. The CDR3 loop reads CASSGTGTISYEQYF. In nucleotides, the CDR3 is TGTGCCAGCAGCGGTACAGGGACAATCTCCTACGAGCAGTACTTC.

This rearrangement joins TRBV6-1 to TRBJ1-5; 7 bases fit TRBD1. The V and J ends lost 7 bases and 4 bases, in that order; junction bases with no gene match: 10. This CDR3 has 15 residues. CDR1 MNHNS and CDR2 SASEGT come from the germline V gene. The CDR3 sequence is CASTPGTVGNQPQHF. CDR3 DNA: TGTGCCAGCACTCCCGGGACAGTAGGGAATCAGCCCCAGCATTTT.

The J gene is TRBJ2-1, the V gene TRBV2; the D is unclear. The V gene lost 6 bases and the J gene lost 4 bases, with 16 bases spanning the gap. The germline gives CDR1 SNHLY, CDR2 FYNNEI. This CDR3 region has 15 residues. The CDR3 region has the DNA TGTGCCAGCAGCGCCGACCGGACGGTATACAATGAGCAGTTCTTC. Encoded protein: CASSADRTVYNEQFF.

The V call is TRBV7-2, the J call TRBJ1-3; TRBD1 matches at 7 bases. V shed 8 bases, J shed 1 base, and the junction held 5 bases outside the gene matches. Germline V gene sequence: CDR1 SGHTA, CDR2 FQGNSA. The CDR3 loop spans 14 amino acids. CDR3 sequence: CASRQGRSGNTIYF. Here the CDR3 DNA reads TGTGCCAGCCGACAGGGTCGGTCTGGAAACACCATATATTTT.